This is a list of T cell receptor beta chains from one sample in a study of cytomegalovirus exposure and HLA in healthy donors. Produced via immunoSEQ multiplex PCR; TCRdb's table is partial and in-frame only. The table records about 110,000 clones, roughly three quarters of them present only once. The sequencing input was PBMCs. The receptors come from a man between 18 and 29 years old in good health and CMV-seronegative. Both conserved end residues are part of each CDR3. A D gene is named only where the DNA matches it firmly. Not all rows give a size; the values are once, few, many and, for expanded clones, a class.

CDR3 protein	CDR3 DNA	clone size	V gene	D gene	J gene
CASSIGLRGEQYF	TGTGCCAGCTCAATAGGGCTCAGGGGCGAGCAGTACTTC	-	TRBV6-6	-	TRBJ2-7
CSVGPRDNGYTF	TGCAGCGTTGGGCCCAGGGACAATGGCTACACCTTC	-	TRBV29-1	-	TRBJ1-2
CASRQGGNYGYTF	TGTGCCAGCAGGCAGGGAGGGAACTATGGCTACACCTTC	-	TRBV2	-	TRBJ1-2
CAISGENFNQPQHF	TGTGCCATCAGTGGTGAGAATTTCAATCAGCCCCAGCATTTT	-	TRBV10-3	-	TRBJ1-5
CASSPLGGEVTGELFF	TGTGCCAGCAGCCCCTTAGGCGGGGAGGTCACCGGGGAGCTGTTTTTT	-	TRBV5-4	-	TRBJ2-2
CASSLTGFRGYTF	TGTGCCAGTAGCCTGACAGGCTTTCGGGGCTACACCTTC	-	TRBV19	-	TRBJ1-2
CASSSHSGGRSTGELFF	TGTGCCAGCAGCTCCCATTCGGGGGGCAGGAGCACCGGGGAGCTGTTTTTT	-	TRBV7-3	-	TRBJ2-2
CASSDSPGGGGATDTQYF	TGTGCCAGCAGTGACTCGCCAGGAGGCGGGGGGGCCACAGATACGCAGTATTTT	-	TRBV6-4	TRBD2	TRBJ2-3
CSVWTASYEQYF	TGCAGCGTATGGACAGCCTCCTACGAGCAGTACTTC	-	TRBV29-1	-	TRBJ2-7
CSVGGAGGKGQPQHF	TGCAGCGTTGGGGGGGCGGGGGGAAAGGGCCAGCCCCAGCATTTT	-	TRBV29-1	-	TRBJ1-5
CASSLAQSSYNSPLHF	TGTGCCAGCAGCTTAGCACAGAGCTCCTATAATTCACCCCTCCACTTT	-	TRBV7-2	-	TRBJ1-6
CASSSDRRTGELFF	TGTGCCAGCAGCTCGGACAGGCGGACCGGGGAGCTGTTTTTT	-	TRBV11-2	TRBD1	TRBJ2-2
CASSRDRGSEQYF	TGCGCCAGCAGCCGGGACAGGGGAAGCGAGCAGTACTTC	-	TRBV5-1	TRBD1	TRBJ2-7
CASSEATAGGYEQYF	TGTGCCAGCAGTGAAGCGACGGCGGGGGGCTACGAGCAGTACTTC	few	TRBV6-1	TRBD2	TRBJ2-7
CASSQDRYGSYEQYF	TGCGCCAGCAGCCAAGATCGGTACGGGAGCTACGAGCAGTACTTC	-	TRBV4-3	-	TRBJ2-7
CASSTQSGASGVTDTQYF	TGTGCCAGCAGTACACAAAGTGGAGCGAGCGGGGTGACAGATACGCAGTATTTT	-	TRBV27	TRBD2	TRBJ2-3
CASSVAGGATDTQYF	TGTGCCAGCAGTGTGGCGGGGGGGGCGACAGATACGCAGTATTTT	-	TRBV6-1	TRBD2	TRBJ2-3
CASSQTGELFF	TGTGCCAGCAGTCAGACCGGGGAGCTGTTTTTT	-	TRBV6-5	-	TRBJ2-2
CASSEPGTGKGYTF	TGTGCCAGCAGCGAGCCCGGGACAGGGAAGGGCTACACCTTC	-	TRBV9	TRBD1	TRBJ1-2
CASSESGSYEQYF	TGCGCCAGCAGTGAGTCAGGGAGCTACGAGCAGTACTTC	few	TRBV10-1	-	TRBJ2-7